These 17 T cell receptor beta chains were sequenced from one sample in a study of beta chain features in type 1 diabetes. Study observations and caveats: The study found moderately but significantly shorter TCRB CDR3s in all four CD4+ subsets of Type 1 diabetes patients.

Their antigens are not known. Expressed TCRB transcripts were sequenced because the isolated RNA had all been reverse transcribed beforehand. Here immunoSEQ multiplex PCR was the method, and the copy in TCRdb shows in-frame clones only, minus some. Of about 170,000 clones listed, about 7.8% were seen once; the top ten hold 0.94%. Sequenced: central memory CD4+ T cells from blood. The origin of the receptors is a woman between 40 and 50 years old with type 1 diabetes.

This clone was counted only a few times. The chain has TRBV9 and TRBJ1-2, with 7 bases fitting TRBD1. This CDR3 spans 14 amino acids. The V gene's germline CDR1 is SGDLS and CDR2 YYNGEE. Trimming took 0 bases from V and 3 from J; bases not matched to a gene: 2. CDR3 bases: TGTGCCAGCAGCGTAGACGACAGGGACTATGGCTACACCTTC. Protein product: CASSVDDRDYGYTF. Looking up the rest from reference TRBV9 and TRBJ1-2 gives the full variable domain: DSGVTQTPKHLITATGQRVTLRCSPRSGDLSVYWYQQSLDQGLQFLIQYYNGEERAKGNILERFSAQQFPDLHSELNLSSLELGDSALYFCASSVDDRDYGYTFGSGTRLTVV.

For this clone: This same CDR3 is encoded by further DNA sequences in the sample. This chain uses TRBV7-8 with TRBJ2-1, with TRBD2 identical over 13 bases. The CDR3 sequence is 15 residues long. The germline CDR1 and CDR2 sequences are SGHVS and FQNEAQ. Trimming at V came to 3 bases and at J to 5 bases, leaving 1 base not matched to a gene. The CDR3 sequence: CASSLGLAGNNEQFF. The CDR3 DNA is TGTGCCAGCAGCTTGGGACTAGCGGGAAACAATGAGCAGTTCTTC.

The genes are TRBV5-1 and TRBJ2-7, with D unresolved. Germline V lookup: CDR1 SGHRS, CDR2 YFSETQ. Trimming removed 2 bases at V and 7 bases at J, with 7 bases between. The CDR3 is 11 amino acids. Here the CDR3 DNA reads TGCGCCAGCAGCTTTGGCTTAGAGCAGTACTTC. Protein product: CASSFGLEQYF.

The sample holds many counts of this clone. The chain has TRBV7-2 and TRBJ1-1; a possible D gene is TRBD1 (6 bases). V lost 5 bases to trimming and J lost 4 bases, with 8 bases between them. Germline values: CDR1 SGHTA, CDR2 FQGNSA. The CDR3 sequence is 12 residues long. The CDR3 sequence: CASSPRGTEAFF. CDR3 DNA: TGTGCCAGCAGCCCCAGGGGCACTGAAGCTTTCTTT.

J is TRBJ2-3 and V is TRBV7-2; 10 bases are a match to TRBD2. Trimming removed 6 bases from V and 2 bases from J; junction bases left unmatched: 5. CDR1 and CDR2 from the germline V gene are SGHTA and FQGNSA. The CDR3 loop spans 15 amino acids. The CDR3 loop is CASRYLAGVTDTQYF. Written as DNA, the CDR3 is TGTGCCAGCAGATACCTAGCGGGGGTCACAGATACGCAGTATTTT. Looking up the rest from reference TRBV7-2 and TRBJ2-3 gives the full variable domain: GAGVSQSPSNKVTEKGKDVELRCDPISGHTALYWYRQSLGQGLEFLIYFQGNSAPDKSGLPSDRFSAERTGGSVSTLTIQRTQQEDSAVYLCASRYLAGVTDTQYFGPGTRLTVL.

The chain links TRBV28 to TRBJ1-5; tentative D call: TRBD1 (6 bases). The germline CDR1 and CDR2 sequences are MDHEN and SYDVKM. CDR3 length: 20 amino acids. Trimming took off 6 bases at V and 0 bases at J, with 27 bases between the two ends. This CDR3 is CASSRQVFDRRWDSNQPQHF. CDR3 in DNA: TGTGCCAGCAGCCGCCAGGTATTCGACAGGCGTTGGGATAGCAATCAGCCCCAGCATTTT. Full variable domain (rest looked up from reference TRBV28 and TRBJ1-5): DVKVTQSSRYLVKRTGEKVFLECVQDMDHENMFWYRQDPGLGLRLIYFSYDVKMKEKGDIPEGYSVSREKKERFSLILESASTNQTSMYLCASSRQVFDRRWDSNQPQHFGDGTRLSIL.

This clone has only a few counts. The chain is built from TRBV4-2 and TRBJ2-5, with 7 bases fitting TRBD1. CDR1 and CDR2 from the germline V gene are LGHNA and YNFKEQ. The CDR3 covers 16 residues. With V trimmed by 2 bases and J by 1 base, 7 bases remained unmatched. CDR3: CASSQSTGTAQETQYF. The CDR3 DNA reads as TGTGCCAGCAGCCAATCCACCGGGACAGCCCAAGAGACCCAGTACTTC.

The rearrangement uses TRBV29-1 and TRBJ2-5; the D is unclear. V was pared by 6 bases and J by 5 bases, with 13 bases between. This CDR3 spans 12 amino acids. Germline V gives CDR1 SQVTM, CDR2 ANQGSEA. CDR3 coding DNA: TGCAGCGTCCCCGGGTCCCGTGAGACCCAGTACTTC. It specifies CSVPGSRETQYF.

This clone was detected ten times or more. The rearrangement links TRBV2 to TRBJ2-1; TRBD2 agrees at 15 bases. V was pared by 4 bases and J by 9 bases, with 4 bases of the junction left unmatched. This CDR3 comprises 15 residues. The germline gives CDR1 SNHLY, CDR2 FYNNEI. The CDR3 DNA sequence: TGTGCCAGCAGTGTGGGACTAGCGGGGGGAGGTGAGCAGTTCTTC. It specifies CASSVGLAGGGEQFF. The complete variable domain, with remaining parts taken from reference TRBV2 and TRBJ2-1, reads EPEVTQTPSHQVTQMGQEVILRCVPISNHLYFYWYRQILGQKVEFLVSFYNNEISEKSEIFDDQFSVERPDGSNFTLKIRSTKLEDSAMYFCASSVGLAGGGEQFFGPGTRLTVL.

This chain uses TRBV9 with TRBJ2-2; D may be TRBD1 (5 bases). Germline CDR1 and CDR2: SGDLS and YYNGEE. The length of the CDR3 is 17 residues. The germline V and J ends were trimmed by 4 bases and 3 bases, with 19 bases remaining between them. The CDR3, as DNA: TGTGCCAGCAGCCCGACGCCCACACAGGCAGACACCGGGGAGCTGTTTTTT. The encoded protein is CASSPTPTQADTGELFF.

This clone was seen repeatedly, ten times or more. The chain employs TRBV7-3 and TRBJ2-1; D is perhaps TRBD1 (6 bases). CDR3 size: 14 residues. V was trimmed by 5 bases and J by 2 bases, leaving 10 bases between them. Per germline, CDR1 SGHTA and CDR2 FQGTGA. CDR3 sequence reads: CASSNRAAYNEQFF. The CDR3, as DNA: TGTGCCAGCAGCAACAGGGCAGCCTACAATGAGCAGTTCTTC. Supplemented by reference TRBV7-3 and TRBJ2-1, the full variable domain reads GAGVSQTPSNKVTEKGKYVELRCDPISGHTALYWYRQSLGQGPEFLIYFQGTGAADDSGLPNDRFFAVRPEGSVSTLKIQRTERGDSAVYLCASSNRAAYNEQFFGPGTRLTVL.

A few counts support this clone. The chain is built from TRBV28 and TRBJ2-1; 9 bases agree with TRBD2. CDR3 length: 13 amino acids. CDR1 MDHEN and CDR2 SYDVKM come from the germline V gene. The J segment lost 9 bases and the V segment lost 5 bases, leaving 5 bases of the junction unmatched. CDR3 DNA sequence: TGTGCCAGCAGTAGCGGGGGGCGAGGTGAGCAGTTCTTC. Its translation: CASSSGGRGEQFF.

This clone was counted only a few times. The rearrangement joins TRBV7-8 to TRBJ2-7; 9 bases line up with TRBD1. The CDR3 has 16 amino acids. Germline CDR1 is SGHVS and CDR2 is FQNEAQ. J gave up 6 bases and V 5 bases, and 14 bases lay outside the gene matches. The CDR3 DNA reads TGTGCCAGCAGCCGACCTCCGGGACAGGGAATTTCCGAGCAGTACTTC. Encoded protein: CASSRPPGQGISEQYF.

This clone was found a few times. This chain joins TRBV29-1 and TRBJ2-2; a possible D gene is TRBD2 (7 bases). The CDR3 sequence is 14 residues long. Germline V lookup: CDR1 SQVTM, CDR2 ANQGSEA. The V end lost 8 bases, the J end lost 7 bases, and 20 bases lay between the germline ends. CDR3 region: CSTKGGANDGELFF. CDR3 sequence (DNA): TGCAGCACAAAGGGGGGGGCCAATGACGGGGAGCTGTTTTTT.

This chain connects TRBV28 to TRBJ1-1; 8 positions match TRBD1. This CDR3 has 15 amino acids. Per germline, CDR1 MDHEN and CDR2 SYDVKM. The V segment lost 6 bases and the J segment 7 bases; nucleotides outside the gene matches: 13. The CDR3 DNA sequence: TGTGCCAGCAGCGCACCTGGACAGGGTTTTGGTGAAGCTTTCTTT. This gives the protein CASSAPGQGFGEAFF.

The chain uses TRBV4-3 and TRBJ1-6; the D is unclear. The V and J ends lost 2 bases and 0 bases respectively, with 8 bases between them. This CDR3 spans 16 amino acids. Germline CDR1 reads LGHNA; CDR2 reads YSLEER. The CDR3 DNA is TGCGCCAGCAGCCAAACCCTGAGCTCCTATAATTCACCCCTCCACTTT. This translates into CASSQTLSSYNSPLHF.

V usage is TRBV7-2 and J usage is TRBJ2-1, with D tentatively TRBD1 (8 bases). The CDR3 covers 14 residues. Germline lookup yields CDR1 SGHTA and CDR2 FQGNSA. V gave up 1 base and J gave up 7 bases, with 11 bases separating them. CDR3 in amino acids: CASSLDRGGNEQFF. The CDR3 DNA reads as TGTGCCAGCAGCTTAGACAGGGGGGGAAATGAGCAGTTCTTC.